The 17 T cell receptor beta chains given below trace back to one sample, sequenced in a study of blood T cells in healthy people across ages. A second roughly 7 to 12 cycle PCR used barcoded and J-beta primers. TCRdb fed the 5' RACE reads into MiXCR, producing one record per CDR3 protein. The repertoire holds 1.5 million or so distinct CDR3 sequences, about 42% seen once, with roughly 3.7% in the top ten. Source material: blood. Receptors were obtained from a woman between 18 and 29 years old in good health.

The table lists this clonotype with many counts. V usage is TRBV29-1 and J usage is TRBJ1-1, with D possibly TRBD1 on 5 matching bases. The CDR3 extends over 11 amino acids. V shed 6 bases and J shed 1 base, with 6 bases lying between them. Germline CDR1 and CDR2: SQVTM and ANQGSEA. The CDR3 region is CSVTGNTEAFF. CDR3 bases: TGCAGCGTCACAGGGAACACTGAAGCTTTCTTT.

The V and J genes are TRBV20-1 and TRBJ1-2; the match to TRBD1 covers 7 bases. The CDR3 length is 15 residues. The V gene end was trimmed by 6 bases and the J gene end by 0 bases; junction bases not matched to a gene: 10. From germline, CDR1 is DFQATT and CDR2 SNEGSKA (reference sequence). The CDR3 is CSAAGTELTNYGYTF. The CDR3, as DNA: TGCAGTGCCGCCGGGACAGAGCTTACTAACTATGGCTACACCTTC.

This chain joins TRBV5-1 and TRBJ2-5, with TRBD2 matching 7 bases. The CDR3 sequence is 16 residues long. From germline, CDR1 is SGHRS and CDR2 YFSETQ. V shed 2 bases and J 11 bases; nucleotides not matched to a gene: 18. CDR3 sequence reads: CASSFGAGRGGNEQYF. As DNA, the CDR3 is TGCGCCAGCAGCTTCGGGGCCGGTCGGGGAGGGAATGAGCAGTACTTC. The full variable domain, completed using reference TRBV5-1 and TRBJ2-5, is KAGVTQTPRYLIKTRGQQVTLSCSPISGHRSVSWYQQTPGQGLQFLFEYFSETQRNKGNFPGRFSGRQFSNSRSEMNVSTLELGDSALYLCASSFGAGRGGNEQYFGPGTRLLVL.

This clonotype was picked up a small number of times. The gene calls are TRBV24-1 and TRBJ2-1, with 8 bases lining up with TRBD1. With 3 bases clipped from V and 0 bases from J, the junction kept 3 bases outside the gene matches. This CDR3 spans 16 amino acids. Germline V lookup: CDR1 KGHDR, CDR2 SFDVKD. The CDR3 DNA is TGTGCCACCAGTGATCAGGGGACAGGCTCCTACAATGAGCAGTTCTTC. Protein product: CATSDQGTGSYNEQFF.

The J gene is TRBJ1-1, the V gene TRBV7-2, with D hard to call. Germline V gene lookup returns CDR1 SGHTA and CDR2 FQGNSA. The CDR3 runs 15 residues. Trimming took off 2 bases at V and 1 base at J, with 11 bases between the two ends. CDR3 amino acids: CASSLTMVGNTEAFF. CDR3 DNA: TGTGCCAGCAGCTTAACCATGGTGGGGAACACTGAAGCTTTCTTT.

The chain joins TRBV27 to TRBJ1-5, with TRBD1 as a possible D gene (6 bases). Per the germline V gene, CDR1 is MNHEY and CDR2 is SMNVEV (reference sequence). V was pared by 5 bases and J by 5 bases, with 13 bases between. The CDR3 sequence is 14 residues long. The DNA of the CDR3 is TGTGCCAGCAGTCCACAGGGTTCCCATCAGCCCCAGCATTTT. Translating it yields CASSPQGSHQPQHF.

This clonotype turned up a few times. The rearrangement joins TRBV6-4 to TRBJ1-2, with TRBD1 as a possible D gene (5 bases). The CDR3 has 15 residues. Germline CDR1 reads MRHNA; CDR2 reads SNTAGT. V was pared by 3 bases and J by 2 bases, with 13 bases between. In nucleotides, the CDR3 is TGTGCCAGCAGTGAAAGAGGGGACGCGAACTATGGCTACACCTTC. Its protein product is CASSERGDANYGYTF.

The chain recombines TRBV12-3 or TRBV12-4 with TRBJ2-7; 12 bases align to TRBD2. CDR3 length equals 15 residues. J was trimmed by 4 bases and V by 6 bases; bases with no gene match: 7. CDR3 in amino acids: CASRSRLAGVYEQYF. As DNA, the CDR3 is TGTGCCAGCAGATCCCGACTAGCGGGAGTTTACGAGCAGTACTTC.

This clonotype has just one count. The CDR3 DNA is TGCAGTGCTACGGGACCAAACCGAGAAAAACTGTTTTTT. It codes for CSATGPNREKLFF. The V gene is TRBV20-1, the J gene TRBJ1-4; D may be TRBD1 (5 bases). Germline V gives CDR1 DFQATT, CDR2 SNEGSKA (reference sequence). The CDR3 loop spans 13 amino acids. V was clipped by 4 bases and J by 8 bases, with 14 bases between them.

This clonotype was observed a few times. The chain recombines TRBV7-2 with TRBJ2-1; D unresolved. Trimming left V 2 bases short and J 11 bases short, with 10 bases between. Germline CDR1 is SGHTA and CDR2 is FQGNSA. This CDR3 contains 12 residues. The CDR3 loop is CASSLNGRQQFF. CDR3 nucleotide sequence: TGTGCCAGCAGCTTAAATGGTCGGCAGCAGTTCTTC. The full variable domain, rest sourced from reference TRBV7-2 and TRBJ2-1, is GAGVSQSPSNKVTEKGKDVELRCDPISGHTALYWYRQSLGQGLEFLIYFQGNSAPDKSGLPSDRFSAERTGGSVSTLTIQRTQQEDSAVYLCASSLNGRQQFFGPGTRLTVL.

This chain links TRBV6-5 with TRBJ1-1; D is perhaps TRBD1 (5 bases). Germline CDR1 is MNHEY and CDR2 is SVGAGI. The CDR3 is 14 amino acids. Trimming shortened V by 5 bases and J by 8 bases, and 18 bases separated the two germline ends. In DNA form, the CDR3 reads TGTGCCAGCAGTGACGGGACCCCAAGCGGAGAAGCTTTCTTT. Amino acids: CASSDGTPSGEAFF.

The V and J genes are TRBV28 and TRBJ1-5; 12 nucleotides agree with TRBD1. The J segment lost 6 bases and the V segment lost 6 bases, leaving 6 bases of the junction unmatched. Germline assignment: CDR1 MDHEN and CDR2 SYDVKM. The CDR3 extends over 15 amino acids. In DNA, the CDR3 is TGTGCCAGCAGCCTCCGGGGACAGGGGGCTCAGCCCCAGCATTTT. Protein sequence: CASSLRGQGAQPQHF.

The rearrangement joins TRBV6-2 or TRBV6-3 to TRBJ1-1; D uncertain. From germline, CDR1 is MNHEY and CDR2 SVGEGT. Trimming pared 5 bases from V and 1 base from J, leaving 14 bases between. The CDR3 sequence is 15 residues long. CDR3 nucleotides: TGTGCCAGCAGTCCCCAGGCCCCCCGGAACACTGAAGCTTTCTTT. Encoded protein: CASSPQAPRNTEAFF.

The rearrangement uses TRBV27 and TRBJ1-5; perhaps TRBD1 as D (5 bases). The germline gives CDR1 MNHEY, CDR2 SMNVEV (reference sequence). V lost 3 bases and J 3 bases, leaving 9 bases between the germline ends. The CDR3 loop spans 14 amino acids. CDR3 sequence reads: CASSLRQTNQPQHF. The CDR3 DNA reads TGTGCCAGCAGTTTGAGACAGACCAATCAGCCCCAGCATTTT.

The chain carries TRBV30 and TRBJ2-7; 7 bases align to TRBD2. V dropped 4 bases and J dropped 6; count of bases not matched to a gene: 6. Germline V gene data show CDR1 as GTSNPN and CDR2 as SVGIG (reference sequence). This CDR3 is 12 amino acids long. CDR3 protein: CAWKGGNSEQYF. The CDR3 DNA sequence: TGTGCCTGGAAGGGAGGGAACTCCGAGCAGTACTTC.

CDR3 DNA sequence: TGCGCCAGCAGCCAAGAGTCTAGCGGAACCTACGAGCAGTACTTC. Amino acids: CASSQESSGTYEQYF. The chain employs TRBV4-3 and TRBJ2-7; 7 bases agree with TRBD2. The V gene's germline CDR1 is LGHNA and CDR2 YSLEER. CDR3 length: 15 residues. The junction had 4 bases not matched to a gene; V was cut back by 0 bases and J by 2 bases.

The genes are TRBV4-3 and TRBJ2-7, with D unclear. Trimming took 0 bases from V and 7 from J, leaving 13 bases between them. CDR1 LGHNA and CDR2 YSLEER come from the germline V gene. The CDR3 sequence is 14 residues long. This CDR3 reads CASSQEANYGEQYF. The CDR3 region has the DNA TGCGCCAGCAGCCAAGAGGCTAACTACGGGGAGCAGTACTTC.